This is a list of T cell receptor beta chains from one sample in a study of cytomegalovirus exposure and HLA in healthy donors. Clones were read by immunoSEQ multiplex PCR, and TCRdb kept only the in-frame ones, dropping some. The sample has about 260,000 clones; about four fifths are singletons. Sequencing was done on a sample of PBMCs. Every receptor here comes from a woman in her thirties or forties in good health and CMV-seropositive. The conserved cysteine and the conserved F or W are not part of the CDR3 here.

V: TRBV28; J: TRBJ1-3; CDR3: ASSRRRQLGNTIY
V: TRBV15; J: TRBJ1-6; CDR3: ATSRDEMGAGSPLH
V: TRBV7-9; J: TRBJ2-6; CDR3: SSSIRDRGRGANVLT
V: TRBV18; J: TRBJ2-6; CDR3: ASSPEGSGANVLT
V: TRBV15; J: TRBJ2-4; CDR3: ATSRDLAQNIQY
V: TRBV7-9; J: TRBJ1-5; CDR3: ASSLTGGGGSNQPQH
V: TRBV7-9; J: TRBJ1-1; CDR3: ASSLFQGAITEAF
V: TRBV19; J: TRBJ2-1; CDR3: ASSMVVRSDYEQF
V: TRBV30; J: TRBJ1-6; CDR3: AWSAGSPLH
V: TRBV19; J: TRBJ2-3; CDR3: ASRAGVGTDTQY
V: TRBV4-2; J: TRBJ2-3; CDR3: ASSQKVGEGDTQY
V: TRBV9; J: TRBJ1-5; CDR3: ASSVDGLNQPQH
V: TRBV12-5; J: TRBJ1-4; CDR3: ASGLGPREGGEKLF
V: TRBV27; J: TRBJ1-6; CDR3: ASSPTGVWDSPLH
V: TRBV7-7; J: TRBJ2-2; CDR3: ASSLAPSAIITGELF
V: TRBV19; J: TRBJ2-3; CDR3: ASNSGRTDTQY
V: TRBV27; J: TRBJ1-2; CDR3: ASSLSGWDSHRYGYT
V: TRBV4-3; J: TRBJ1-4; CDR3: ASSQDTGDGEKLF
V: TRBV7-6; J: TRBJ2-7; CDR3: ASSYTGHEQY
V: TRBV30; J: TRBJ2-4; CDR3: AWSGVNIQY
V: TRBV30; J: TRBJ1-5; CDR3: AWSRDSSNQPQH
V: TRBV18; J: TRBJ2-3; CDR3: ASSPGLAPPDTQY
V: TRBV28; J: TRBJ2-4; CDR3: ASSSDSLAKNIQY
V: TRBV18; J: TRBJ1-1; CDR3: ASSSGQGITEAF
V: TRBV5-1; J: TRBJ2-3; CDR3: ASSPGGLLTDTQY
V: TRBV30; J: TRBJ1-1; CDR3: AWSVRAMNTEAF
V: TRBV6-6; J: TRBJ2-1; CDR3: ASSLGLAGGPDEQF
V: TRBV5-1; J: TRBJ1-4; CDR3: ASSVSGTGATNEKLF
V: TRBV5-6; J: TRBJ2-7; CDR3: ASSLAGGGLLEQY
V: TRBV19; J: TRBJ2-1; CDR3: ASSNGGDYNEQF
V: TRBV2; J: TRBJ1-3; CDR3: ASSVRQGNSGNTIY
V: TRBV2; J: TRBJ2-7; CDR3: ASRSRGQSYEQY
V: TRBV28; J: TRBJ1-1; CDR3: ASTRTGGVEAF
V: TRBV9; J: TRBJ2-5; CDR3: ASSPRTSEIPQY
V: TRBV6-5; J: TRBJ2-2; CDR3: ASSYDTLTNTGELF